What follows are 2 T cell receptor beta chains derived from one specimen sequenced in a study of neurological immune-mediated disorders. MiXCR, run by TCRdb on the 5' RACE reads, gives a single entry per CDR3 protein. The sample yields fewer than 85,000 distinct CDR3 sequences, roughly 4.8% seen once. Sequences were obtained from PBMCs. The receptors derive from a woman aged 25 to 39 with multiple sclerosis.

This clonotype was seen ten or more times. The chain uses TRBV20-1 and TRBJ2-5; D remains unclear. The V and J ends lost 2 bases and 5 bases respectively, with 6 bases between them. The CDR3 is 11 residues long. Germline CDR1 is DFQATT and CDR2 is SNEGSKA (reference sequence). In DNA form, the CDR3 reads TGCAGTGCTAGAAATAGGGAGACCCAGTACTTC. This gives the protein CSARNRETQYF.

This clonotype was detected many times. The chain carries TRBV6-1 and TRBJ1-2, with 11 bases fitting TRBD1. The CDR3 totals 13 residues. Germline V gene sequence: CDR1 MNHNS, CDR2 SASEGT. Trimming took 7 bases from V and 8 from J; bases not matched to a gene: 6. CDR3 amino acids: CASTGQGAIGYTF. Here the CDR3 DNA reads TGTGCCAGCACCGGACAGGGGGCGATCGGCTACACCTTC.